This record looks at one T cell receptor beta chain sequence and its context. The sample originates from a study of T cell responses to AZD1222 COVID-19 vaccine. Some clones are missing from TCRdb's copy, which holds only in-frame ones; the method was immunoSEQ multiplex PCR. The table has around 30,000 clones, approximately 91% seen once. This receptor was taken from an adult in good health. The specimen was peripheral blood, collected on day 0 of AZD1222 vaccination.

The CDR3 spells CASSLRVRLVYTF. DNA for the CDR3: TGTGCCAGCAGCTTGAGGGTCAGACTGGTCTACACCTTC. The chain has TRBV5-6 and TRBJ1-2; D unclear. V lost 1 base, J lost 10 bases, and 14 bases lay in between. Germline-derived CDR1 and CDR2 are SGHDT and YYEEEE. The CDR3 is 13 residues long.